These T cell receptor beta chains were read from a single sample in a study of T cell changes during pregnancy in multiple sclerosis. Sequencing used immunoSEQ multiplex PCR; TCRdb keeps in-frame clones, though not all of them. This table holds under 40,000 clones, under 95% found once. The material sequenced was peripheral blood, taken in the second trimester of pregnancy. These TCRs come from a female donor in good health, enrolled as a control in a pregnancy study. Both conserved end residues are part of each CDR3. A D gene is named only where the DNA matches it firmly.

TRBJ2-2 | TRBV30 | . | CAWSVRGLDTGELFF
TRBJ1-3 | TRBV18 | TRBD1 | CASSPRGQVGGINTIYF
TRBJ2-6 | TRBV2 | . | CASSESGRSGANVLTF
TRBJ2-3 | TRBV4-2 | . | CASSQEWGGAGADTQYF
. | TRBV2 | . | CASSKPFDYEQYF
TRBJ1-4 | TRBV20-1 | . | CSASYNEKLFF
TRBJ2-3 | TRBV4-2 | TRBD2 | CASSPDPAGGPGTDTQYF
TRBJ1-5 | TRBV4-1 | TRBD1 | CASSQGPTQTGDQPQHF
TRBJ2-5 | TRBV27 | . | CASPPSGRGQETQYF
TRBJ2-3 | TRBV9 | TRBD1 | CASSVGTGQSTDTQYF
TRBJ2-3 | TRBV7-2 | . | CASSWGVSSDTQYF
TRBJ1-1 | TRBV9 | TRBD1 | CASSVWTGGARDTEAFF
TRBJ1-2 | TRBV15 | . | CATSRDRGRGYTF
TRBJ2-6 | TRBV6-5 | . | CASSYGGAGANVLTF
TRBJ2-1 | TRBV9 | TRBD2 | CASSLRTSSYNEQFF
TRBJ1-1 | TRBV11-1 | . | CASRIGGGGPEAFF
TRBJ2-7 | TRBV11-2 | . | CASSLERTITYEQYF
TRBJ2-3 | TRBV15 | TRBD1 | CATSRLTGIPDTQYF
TRBJ1-5 | TRBV19 | . | CASSIKGINQPQHF
TRBJ2-1 | TRBV4-3 | TRBD2 | CASSLGTSGGMFF
TRBJ2-7 | TRBV7-9 | . | CASSLRQSYEQYF
TRBJ2-2 | TRBV19 | TRBD1 | CASGTGTGGMRNTGELFF
TRBJ1-5 | TRBV6-1 | . | CASSGQSGQPQHF
TRBJ2-1 | TRBV7-8 | . | CASSLPRSWRNEQFF
TRBJ1-1 | TRBV6-5 | . | CASSYSNRGNTEAFF
TRBJ1-3 | TRBV29-1 | . | CSVAPGIDGNTIYF
TRBJ2-2 | TRBV6-5 | TRBD2 | CASSHRGGSAGELFF
TRBJ1-1 | TRBV9 | . | CASSVGGGVAFF
TRBJ2-3 | TRBV5-4 | TRBD1 | CASSLVEGAGDTQYF
TRBJ2-3 | TRBV4-3 | . | CASSQGTSITDTQYF
TRBJ2-1 | TRBV9 | . | CASSARTDYRVDEQFF
TRBJ1-1 | TRBV7-8 | . | CASSLLVRNTEAFF
TRBJ2-2 | TRBV6-1 | . | CASRLVETGELFF
TRBJ1-2 | TRBV21-1 | . | CASSKEGGRYGYTF
TRBJ1-2 | TRBV2 | TRBD1 | CASRTGTDTASNYGYTF
TRBJ2-7 | TRBV23-1 | . | CAAYPWEYEQYF
TRBJ1-2 | TRBV6-5 | . | CASSYRAGAGGYTF
TRBJ2-4 | TRBV25-1 | . | CASSESRGSAKNIQYF
TRBJ2-7 | TRBV4-3 | TRBD1 | CASSQDGTGVAYEQYF
TRBJ2-1 | TRBV29-1 | TRBD2 | CSAQAGGRTYNEQFF
TRBJ2-3 | TRBV9 | TRBD1 | CASSGADRGLADTQYF
TRBJ2-5 | TRBV5-4 | . | CASSPGLNSQETQYF
TRBJ1-2 | TRBV7-9 | TRBD1 | CASSSEGGLYGYTF
TRBJ1-4 | TRBV9 | TRBD1 | CASSPHMDRAGEKLFF
TRBJ2-1 | TRBV11-2 | . | CASSSLNLALGDNEQFF
TRBJ2-7 | TRBV11-1 | TRBD2 | CASSLEGPQREGTAYEQYF
TRBJ2-5 | TRBV2 | TRBD2 | CASSEAASGGFQETQYF
TRBJ2-7 | TRBV19 | . | CASSIYRSSYEQYF
TRBJ2-2 | TRBV6-1 | . | CASSFRRTGELFF
TRBJ1-1 | TRBV27 | . | CASSLGPNTEAFF
TRBJ1-2 | TRBV2 | . | CASTQTKDGYTF